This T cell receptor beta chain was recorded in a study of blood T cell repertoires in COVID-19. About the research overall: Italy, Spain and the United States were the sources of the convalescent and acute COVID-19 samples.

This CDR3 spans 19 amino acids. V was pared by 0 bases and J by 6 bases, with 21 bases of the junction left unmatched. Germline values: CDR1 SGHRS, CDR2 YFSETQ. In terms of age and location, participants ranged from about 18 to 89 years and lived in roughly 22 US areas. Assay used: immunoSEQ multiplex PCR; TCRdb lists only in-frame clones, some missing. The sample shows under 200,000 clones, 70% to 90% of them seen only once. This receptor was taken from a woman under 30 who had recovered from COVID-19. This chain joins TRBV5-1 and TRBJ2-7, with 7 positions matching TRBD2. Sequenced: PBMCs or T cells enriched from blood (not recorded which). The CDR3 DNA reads TGCGCCAGCAGCTTGGTACTGCCCACGAGCGGGAATATAGGTCGCGAGCAGTACTTC. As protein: CASSLVLPTSGNIGREQYF.